The rows below give T cell receptor beta chains drawn from one sample of a study of shared clonotypes between healthy human individuals. Repertoires were generated with immunoSEQ multiplex PCR, while TCRdb's copy carries only in-frame clones and drops some. The table lists 400,000 to 600,000 clones, 70% to 80% of them singletons. Sequenced: PBMCs. Receptors originate from a woman aged 40 to 49 in good health. Some clones in this sample may be carry-over from other donors' samples. Both conserved end residues are part of each CDR3. Each record gives: clone size, D gene, V gene, J gene, CDR3 DNA, CDR3 protein. A D gene is named only where the DNA matches it firmly. Size is stated for part of the rows, as once, few or many counts, or as a class when the clone is expanded.

abundance: once; d_gene: TRBD1; v_gene: TRBV7-6; j_gene: TRBJ1-1; CDR3nt: TGTGCCAGCAGCCTCGGACAGGGGTACACTGAAGCTTTCTTT; CDR3aa: CASSLGQGYTEAFF
abundance: -; d_gene: -; v_gene: TRBV6-6; j_gene: TRBJ1-5; CDR3nt: TGTGCCAGCACCCTCCGACACCCATTAAATCAGCCCCAGCATTTT; CDR3aa: CASTLRHPLNQPQHF
abundance: -; d_gene: -; v_gene: TRBV7-9; j_gene: TRBJ1-1; CDR3nt: TGTGCCAGCAGCTTAGGTCCGACCGTGAACACTGAAGCTTTCTTT; CDR3aa: CASSLGPTVNTEAFF
abundance: -; d_gene: TRBD2; v_gene: TRBV5-1; j_gene: TRBJ2-1; CDR3nt: TGCGCCAGCAGCACCCGAGGACTAGCGGGAGGGCCCCCCCTGTTCTTC; CDR3aa: CASSTRGLAGGPPLFF
abundance: -; d_gene: TRBD1; v_gene: TRBV4-3; j_gene: TRBJ2-1; CDR3nt: TGCGCCAGCAGCCATGAACAGGGGTATGAGCAGTTCTTC; CDR3aa: CASSHEQGYEQFF
abundance: -; d_gene: -; v_gene: TRBV6-5; j_gene: TRBJ2-6; CDR3nt: TGTGCCAGCAGTTGGGGGGCCTCTGGGGCCAACGTCCTGACTTTC; CDR3aa: CASSWGASGANVLTF
abundance: few; d_gene: TRBD1; v_gene: TRBV4-3; j_gene: TRBJ2-3; CDR3nt: TGCGCCAGCAGCCCAGAGGGGACAGGGGGGTTCGGGGGAAACACAGATACGCAGTATTTT; CDR3aa: CASSPEGTGGFGGNTDTQYF
abundance: few; d_gene: -; v_gene: TRBV6-1; j_gene: TRBJ1-2; CDR3nt: TGTGCCAGCCCCTCTGGTCCCGGAGGCTATGGCTACACCTTC; CDR3aa: CASPSGPGGYGYTF
abundance: -; d_gene: TRBD2; v_gene: TRBV30; j_gene: TRBJ2-3; CDR3nt: TGTGCCTGGAGTGCCCCCGGGACTAACACAGATACGCAGTATTTT; CDR3aa: CAWSAPGTNTDTQYF
abundance: -; d_gene: TRBD1; v_gene: TRBV19; j_gene: TRBJ2-7; CDR3nt: TGTGCCAGTAGTACTCGACCGACAGGGCCCTACGAGCAGTACTTC; CDR3aa: CASSTRPTGPYEQYF
abundance: once; d_gene: -; v_gene: TRBV5-8; j_gene: TRBJ1-2; CDR3nt: TGTGCCAGCAGCTTGAGAGGGAATTATGGCTACACCTTC; CDR3aa: CASSLRGNYGYTF
abundance: -; d_gene: TRBD2; v_gene: TRBV9; j_gene: TRBJ2-5; CDR3nt: TGTGCCAGCAGCGTACGGGGGGTTGAGACCCAGTACTTC; CDR3aa: CASSVRGVETQYF
abundance: -; d_gene: TRBD1; v_gene: TRBV10-3; j_gene: TRBJ2-5; CDR3nt: TGTGCCATCAGTGAGGAGGCGGGACAGGGGGCCGTGGAGACCCAGTACTTC; CDR3aa: CAISEEAGQGAVETQYF
abundance: -; d_gene: TRBD2; v_gene: TRBV4-1; j_gene: TRBJ2-3; CDR3nt: TGCGCCAGCAGCTCTAATTTTGTCCCACTAGCGGGAGTTTATTTTGGCACAGATACGCAGTATTTT; CDR3aa: CASSSNFVPLAGVYFGTDTQYF
abundance: -; d_gene: -; v_gene: TRBV13; j_gene: TRBJ1-4; CDR3nt: TGTGCCAGCAGCTTAGCGGTCCTGGCGGGTGAAAAACTGTTTTTT; CDR3aa: CASSLAVLAGEKLFF
abundance: -; d_gene: -; v_gene: TRBV27; j_gene: TRBJ2-7; CDR3nt: TGTGCCAGCAGTGCTGACAGTCACTACGAGCAGTACTTC; CDR3aa: CASSADSHYEQYF
abundance: -; d_gene: -; v_gene: TRBV10-1; j_gene: TRBJ2-1; CDR3nt: TGCGCCAGCAGCGACAGACCCAAGGGTGAGCAGTTCTTC; CDR3aa: CASSDRPKGEQFF
abundance: -; d_gene: -; v_gene: TRBV27; j_gene: TRBJ1-2; CDR3nt: TGTGCCAGCAGTTTATCGTTCCAGGGGTATGGCTACACCTTC; CDR3aa: CASSLSFQGYGYTF
abundance: -; d_gene: TRBD1; v_gene: TRBV4-3; j_gene: TRBJ2-7; CDR3nt: TGCGCCAGCAGCCAAGACAGGGGGTTATACGAGCAGTACTTC; CDR3aa: CASSQDRGLYEQYF
abundance: -; d_gene: TRBD1; v_gene: TRBV28; j_gene: TRBJ1-2; CDR3nt: TGTGCCAGCACCACCGGGACAGGGTCTAGGTATGGCTACACCTTC; CDR3aa: CASTTGTGSRYGYTF
abundance: many; d_gene: TRBD1; v_gene: TRBV7-3; j_gene: TRBJ2-1; CDR3nt: TGTGCCAGCAGCTTGAACAGGGGAGATGAGCAGTTCTTC; CDR3aa: CASSLNRGDEQFF
abundance: few; d_gene: -; v_gene: TRBV2; j_gene: TRBJ2-1; CDR3nt: TGTGCCAGTTGCATAAGCTCCTACAATGAGCAGTTCTTC; CDR3aa: CASCISSYNEQFF
abundance: -; d_gene: -; v_gene: TRBV10-2; j_gene: TRBJ1-1; CDR3nt: TGCGCCAGCAGTGAGGGGGTCGGTGATCTGAACACTGAAGCTTTCTTT; CDR3aa: CASSEGVGDLNTEAFF
abundance: -; d_gene: -; v_gene: TRBV5-6; j_gene: TRBJ1-3; CDR3nt: TGTGCCAGCAGCTCGGGACCCGGAAACACCATATATTTT; CDR3aa: CASSSGPGNTIYF
abundance: -; d_gene: -; v_gene: TRBV2; j_gene: TRBJ2-1; CDR3nt: TGTGCCAGCAGTGTAGCCCATGAGCAGTTCTTC; CDR3aa: CASSVAHEQFF
abundance: -; d_gene: -; v_gene: TRBV11-2; j_gene: TRBJ1-2; CDR3nt: TGTGCCAGCAGCTTTGGGACCGGGCACCTAAACTATGGCTACACCTTC; CDR3aa: CASSFGTGHLNYGYTF
abundance: -; d_gene: TRBD1; v_gene: TRBV4-2; j_gene: TRBJ1-4; CDR3nt: TGTGCCAGCAGCCAGCCCGGACAGGGCGGTACTGAAAAACTGTTTTTT; CDR3aa: CASSQPGQGGTEKLFF
abundance: -; d_gene: -; v_gene: TRBV9; j_gene: TRBJ1-4; CDR3nt: TGTGCCAGCAGCGTAAGGACAACTAATGAAAAACTGTTTTTT; CDR3aa: CASSVRTTNEKLFF
abundance: -; d_gene: -; v_gene: TRBV7-7; j_gene: TRBJ2-1; CDR3nt: TGTGCCAGCAGCTTAGGAGGGGCTAGCGAAGGGTATGAGCAGTTCTTC; CDR3aa: CASSLGGASEGYEQFF
abundance: -; d_gene: TRBD2; v_gene: TRBV27; j_gene: TRBJ2-5; CDR3nt: TGTGCCAGCAGTTCGGGACTAGACGCCGGTCTAGAGACCCAGTACTTC; CDR3aa: CASSSGLDAGLETQYF
abundance: -; d_gene: TRBD1; v_gene: TRBV30; j_gene: TRBJ1-4; CDR3nt: TGTGCCTGGAGTAACCGGGGGGACAGGGCTAATGAAAAACTGTTTTTT; CDR3aa: CAWSNRGDRANEKLFF
abundance: -; d_gene: -; v_gene: TRBV14; j_gene: TRBJ2-7; CDR3nt: TGTGCCAGCAGCCCAGAGAGGGCCAGGGGCTACGAGCAGTACTTC; CDR3aa: CASSPERARGYEQYF
abundance: -; d_gene: -; v_gene: TRBV4-2; j_gene: TRBJ2-6; CDR3nt: TGTGCCAGCAGCCGCGTGAATCAGCGCGGGCTCTCTGGGGCCAACGTCCTGACTTTC; CDR3aa: CASSRVNQRGLSGANVLTF
abundance: -; d_gene: -; v_gene: TRBV10-3; j_gene: TRBJ2-5; CDR3nt: TGTGCCATCAGCGTGACACCAGAGACCCAGTACTTC; CDR3aa: CAISVTPETQYF
abundance: -; d_gene: TRBD1; v_gene: TRBV18; j_gene: TRBJ2-7; CDR3nt: TGTGCCAGCTCCTCGGCAACAGGGGGCTACGAGCAGTACTTC; CDR3aa: CASSSATGGYEQYF
abundance: -; d_gene: TRBD1; v_gene: TRBV19; j_gene: TRBJ1-1; CDR3nt: TGTGCCAGTAGTATAGATCTATGGGACAGGGGGGAGAACACTGAAGCTTTCTTT; CDR3aa: CASSIDLWDRGENTEAFF
abundance: -; d_gene: -; v_gene: TRBV5-6; j_gene: TRBJ2-7; CDR3nt: TGTGCCAGCAGCTCCGGTGGGTTAGGGCCGATCCCCAAGGAGCAGTACTTC; CDR3aa: CASSSGGLGPIPKEQYF
abundance: -; d_gene: TRBD2; v_gene: TRBV6-6; j_gene: TRBJ2-7; CDR3nt: TGTGCCACCCTTAACGGGAGGCCATGCGAGCAGTACTTC; CDR3aa: CATLNGRPCEQYF
abundance: few; d_gene: TRBD2; v_gene: TRBV9; j_gene: TRBJ2-1; CDR3nt: TGTGCCAGCAGCGTAGACGGGACTAGCGGGAGTGTACCGTTCTTC; CDR3aa: CASSVDGTSGSVPFF
abundance: -; d_gene: -; v_gene: TRBV27; j_gene: TRBJ1-1; CDR3nt: TGTGCCAGCAGTTTATCTCCCTGGGGAGCGCTGAACACTGAAGCTTTCTTT; CDR3aa: CASSLSPWGALNTEAFF
abundance: -; d_gene: TRBD1; v_gene: TRBV5-6; j_gene: TRBJ2-7; CDR3nt: TGTGCCAGCAGCTCGGGGTCCGGGACAGGGGGATCCTACGAGCAGTACTTC; CDR3aa: CASSSGSGTGGSYEQYF
abundance: -; d_gene: TRBD2; v_gene: TRBV19; j_gene: TRBJ2-2; CDR3nt: TGTGCCAGTAGTACCTTTAGCGGGAGAGGCGACACCGGGGAGCTGTTTTTT; CDR3aa: CASSTFSGRGDTGELFF
abundance: -; d_gene: -; v_gene: TRBV30; j_gene: TRBJ1-4; CDR3nt: TGTGCCTGCGGCGCTGGAGGTACTAATGAAAAACTGTTTTTT; CDR3aa: CACGAGGTNEKLFF
abundance: -; d_gene: -; v_gene: TRBV5-1; j_gene: TRBJ2-3; CDR3nt: TGCGCCAGCAGCCGTTGGATAGCAGGGGTTCCCACAGATACGCAGTATTTT; CDR3aa: CASSRWIAGVPTDTQYF
abundance: -; d_gene: -; v_gene: TRBV29-1; j_gene: TRBJ2-7; CDR3nt: TGCAGCGTTGAAGAGGGGGAGAGAAACTACGAGCAGTACTTC; CDR3aa: CSVEEGERNYEQYF
abundance: -; d_gene: TRBD2; v_gene: TRBV4-2; j_gene: TRBJ2-7; CDR3nt: TGTGCCAGCAGCCAAGGACTAGCGAGCTCCTACGAGCAGTACTTC; CDR3aa: CASSQGLASSYEQYF
abundance: -; d_gene: TRBD1; v_gene: TRBV30; j_gene: TRBJ2-7; CDR3nt: TGTGCCTGGAGTGACGGACAGGGGTGGAAGCAGTACTTC; CDR3aa: CAWSDGQGWKQYF
abundance: -; d_gene: TRBD2; v_gene: TRBV19; j_gene: TRBJ2-2; CDR3nt: TGTGCCAGTAGAAGACTAGCGGATAACACCGGGGAGCTGTTTTTT; CDR3aa: CASRRLADNTGELFF
abundance: -; d_gene: TRBD1; v_gene: TRBV15; j_gene: TRBJ2-7; CDR3nt: TGTGCCACCAGCGGTAGAGACCGGGACAGGGACTCCTACGAGCAGTACTTC; CDR3aa: CATSGRDRDRDSYEQYF
abundance: -; d_gene: TRBD1; v_gene: TRBV25-1; j_gene: TRBJ2-7; CDR3nt: TGTGCCAGCAGTGGAGGACAGGGTTCCTACGAGCAGTACTTC; CDR3aa: CASSGGQGSYEQYF
abundance: -; d_gene: TRBD2; v_gene: TRBV28; j_gene: TRBJ2-1; CDR3nt: TGTGCCAGCAGTTTGGCGGGGGATGAGCAGTTCTTC; CDR3aa: CASSLAGDEQFF
abundance: -; d_gene: TRBD2; v_gene: TRBV27; j_gene: TRBJ2-1; CDR3nt: TGTGCCAGCAGTTTACTTACGGGAGGGGATATAGATGAGCAGTTCTTC; CDR3aa: CASSLLTGGDIDEQFF
abundance: -; d_gene: -; v_gene: TRBV9; j_gene: TRBJ1-3; CDR3nt: TGTGCCAGCAGCGTAGTAGGGGAGTACTCTGGAAACACCATATATTTT; CDR3aa: CASSVVGEYSGNTIYF
abundance: once; d_gene: -; v_gene: TRBV12-2; j_gene: TRBJ2-1; CDR3nt: TGTGCAAGTCGCTTCGGAGCGGGAGGATCCTACAATGAGCAGTTCTTC; CDR3aa: CASRFGAGGSYNEQFF